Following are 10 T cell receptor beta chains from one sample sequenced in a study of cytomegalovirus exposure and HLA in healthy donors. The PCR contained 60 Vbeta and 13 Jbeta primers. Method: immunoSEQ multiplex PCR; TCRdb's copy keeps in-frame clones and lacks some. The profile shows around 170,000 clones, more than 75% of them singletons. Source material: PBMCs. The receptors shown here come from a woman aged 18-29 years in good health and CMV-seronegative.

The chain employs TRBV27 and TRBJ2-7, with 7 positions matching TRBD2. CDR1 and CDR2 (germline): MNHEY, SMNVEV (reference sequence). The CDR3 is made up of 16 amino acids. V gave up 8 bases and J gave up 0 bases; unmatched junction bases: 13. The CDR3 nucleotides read TGTGCCAGCGGGGTAGGACCCCTAGCGGACTCCTACGAGCAGTACTTC. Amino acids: CASGVGPLADSYEQYF.

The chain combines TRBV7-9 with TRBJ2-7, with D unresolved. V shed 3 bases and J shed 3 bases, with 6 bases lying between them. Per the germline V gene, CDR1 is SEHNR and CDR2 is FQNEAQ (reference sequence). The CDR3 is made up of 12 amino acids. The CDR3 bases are TGTGCCAGCAGCTTTGAGGACTACGAGCAGTACTTC. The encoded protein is CASSFEDYEQYF. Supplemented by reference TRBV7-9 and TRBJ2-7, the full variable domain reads DTGVSQNPRHKITKRGQNVTFRCDPISEHNRLYWYRQTLGQGPEFLTYFQNEAQLEKSRLLSDRFSAERPKGSFSTLEIQRTEQGDSAMYLCASSFEDYEQYFGPGTRLTVT.

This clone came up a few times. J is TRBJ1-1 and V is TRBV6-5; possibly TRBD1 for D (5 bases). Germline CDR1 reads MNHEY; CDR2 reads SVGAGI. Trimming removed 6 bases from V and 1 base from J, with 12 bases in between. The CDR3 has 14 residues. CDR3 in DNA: TGTGCCAGCAGCTCGGCCCAGGGGAACACTGAAGCTTTCTTT. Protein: CASSSAQGNTEAFF.

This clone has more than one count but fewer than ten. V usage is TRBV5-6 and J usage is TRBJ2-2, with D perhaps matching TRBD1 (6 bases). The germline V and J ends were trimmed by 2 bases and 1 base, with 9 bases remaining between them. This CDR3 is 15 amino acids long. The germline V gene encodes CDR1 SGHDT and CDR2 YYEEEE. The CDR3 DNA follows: TGTGCCAGCAGCTTACCGGGACAGAACACCGGGGAGCTGTTTTTT. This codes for CASSLPGQNTGELFF.

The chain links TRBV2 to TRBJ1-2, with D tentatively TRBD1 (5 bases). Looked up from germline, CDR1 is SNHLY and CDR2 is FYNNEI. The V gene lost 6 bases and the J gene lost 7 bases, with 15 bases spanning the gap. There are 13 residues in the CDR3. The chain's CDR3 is CASSGGGMSGYTF. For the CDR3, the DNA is TGTGCCAGCAGCGGGGGGGGGATGAGTGGCTACACCTTC.

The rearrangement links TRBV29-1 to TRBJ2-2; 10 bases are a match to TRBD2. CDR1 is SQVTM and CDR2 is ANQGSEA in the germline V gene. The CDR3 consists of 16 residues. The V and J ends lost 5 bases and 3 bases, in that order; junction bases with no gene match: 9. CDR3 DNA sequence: TGCAGCGTTCACAGCGGGGGGGCCTCGGACACCGGGGAGCTGTTTTTT. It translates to CSVHSGGASDTGELFF.

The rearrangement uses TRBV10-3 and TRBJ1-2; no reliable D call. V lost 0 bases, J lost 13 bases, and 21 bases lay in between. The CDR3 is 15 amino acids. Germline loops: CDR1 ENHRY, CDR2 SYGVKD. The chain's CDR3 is CAISESKSGSPAPTF. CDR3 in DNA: TGTGCCATCAGTGAGTCAAAATCCGGGTCTCCTGCACCCACCTTC.

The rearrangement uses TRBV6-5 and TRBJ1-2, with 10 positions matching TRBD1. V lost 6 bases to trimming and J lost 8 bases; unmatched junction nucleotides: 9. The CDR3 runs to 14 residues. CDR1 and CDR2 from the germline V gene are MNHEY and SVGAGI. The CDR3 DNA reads TGTGCCAGCAGGAGAGACAGGGGGCCTCGGGGCTACACCTTC. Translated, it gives CASRRDRGPRGYTF.

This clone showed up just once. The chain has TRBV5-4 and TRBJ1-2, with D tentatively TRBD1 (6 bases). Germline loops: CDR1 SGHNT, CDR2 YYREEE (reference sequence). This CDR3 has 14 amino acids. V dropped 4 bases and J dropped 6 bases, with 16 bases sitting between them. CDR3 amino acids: CASSDRTNSHGYTF. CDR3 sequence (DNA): TGTGCCAGCAGCGACAGGACCAACTCCCATGGCTACACCTTC.

CDR3 DNA: TGTGCCAGCAGCCAGGGGGGAGGGGGGGACTATGGCTACACCTTC. It encodes CASSQGGGGDYGYTF. The chain has TRBV4-2 and TRBJ1-2; D is perhaps TRBD1 (6 bases). Germline loops: CDR1 LGHNA, CDR2 YNFKEQ. This CDR3 contains 15 residues. Trimming removed 3 bases at V and 3 bases at J, with 14 bases between.